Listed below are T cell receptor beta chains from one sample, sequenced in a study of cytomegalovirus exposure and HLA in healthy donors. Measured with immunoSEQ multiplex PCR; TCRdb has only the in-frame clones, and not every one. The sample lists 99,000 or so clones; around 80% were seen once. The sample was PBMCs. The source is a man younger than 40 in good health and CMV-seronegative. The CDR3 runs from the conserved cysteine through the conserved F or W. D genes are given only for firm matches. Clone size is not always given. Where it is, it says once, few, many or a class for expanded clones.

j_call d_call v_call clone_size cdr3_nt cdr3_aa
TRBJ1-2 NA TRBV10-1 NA TGCGCCAGCAGCCCCGACCGGGTTAGTGGCTACACCTTC CASSPDRVSGYTF
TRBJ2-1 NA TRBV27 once TGTGCCAGCAGTTTAAAGTCGGGATGGGGCTACAATGAGCAGTTCTTC CASSLKSGWGYNEQFF
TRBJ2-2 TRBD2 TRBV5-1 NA TGCGCCAGCAGCACGACTAGCCTATACACCGGGGAGCTGTTTTTT CASSTTSLYTGELFF
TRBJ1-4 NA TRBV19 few TGTGCCAGTAGTAACCAGGGCGAGGTAAAACTGTTTTTT CASSNQGEVKLFF
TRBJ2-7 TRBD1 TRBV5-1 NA TGCGCCAGCAGCTTGGGAGGACAGGGGGCGCGGGAGCAGTACTTC CASSLGGQGAREQYF
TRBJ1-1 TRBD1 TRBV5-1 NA TGCGCCAGCAGCTTGGGGACAGGGGACGCTGCTTTCTTT CASSLGTGDAAFF
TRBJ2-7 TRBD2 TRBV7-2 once TGTGCCAGCAGCAACCTGGCGGGAGGGCGTTACGAGCAGTACTTC CASSNLAGGRYEQYF
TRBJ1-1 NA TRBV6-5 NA TGTGCCAGCAGTTACTCGATTTCCGAACTGCCGGCTGAAGCTTTCTTT CASSYSISELPAEAFF
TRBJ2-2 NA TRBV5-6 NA TGTGCCAGCAGCTTGTATGCGGGACTTACCACCGGGGAGCTGTTTTTT CASSLYAGLTTGELFF
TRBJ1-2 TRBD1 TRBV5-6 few TGTGCCAGCAGCTTGGACAGGGGCTATGGCTACACCTTC CASSLDRGYGYTF
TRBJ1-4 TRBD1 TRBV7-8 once TGTGCCAGCAGCTTAAAACAGGGGATCGAAAAACTGTTTTTT CASSLKQGIEKLFF
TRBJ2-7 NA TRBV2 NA TGTGCCAGCAGTGAAAGGACAAGCTACGAGCAGTACTTC CASSERTSYEQYF
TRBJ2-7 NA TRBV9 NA TGTGCCAGCAGCGTAGATCCCGGACAAACCTACGAGCAGTACTTC CASSVDPGQTYEQYF
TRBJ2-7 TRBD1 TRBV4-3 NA TGCGCCAGCAGTACGGGGACAGGACCCTACGAGCAGTACTTC CASSTGTGPYEQYF
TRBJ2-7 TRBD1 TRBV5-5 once TGTGCCAGCAGCTTGGCCAGGGGGCACTACGAGCAGTACTTC CASSLARGHYEQYF
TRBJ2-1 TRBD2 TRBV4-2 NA TGTGCCAGCAGCCAGACAGTGGCTAGCGGGGCTAATGAGCAGTTCTTC CASSQTVASGANEQFF
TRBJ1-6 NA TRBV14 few TGTGCCAGCAGCATACAGGGAATCACCCTCCACTTT CASSIQGITLHF